This entry is about one T cell receptor (beta chain). What it binds is not known. These data come from a study of cytotoxic CD8 clonotypes in ibrutinib-treated CLL. Study at large: Responses comprised approximately 24 partial and 2 complete; at median around six years, approximately 15 remained remitted and some 12 progressed. Study results and limitations: Collection times varied between progressing and sustained-remission patients. Clonality increased at ibrutinib response, then returned toward baseline at progression.

The planned depth of sequencing spanned 1 in 200,000 to 1 in 1 million T cells. Clones were read by immunoSEQ multiplex PCR, and TCRdb kept only the in-frame ones, dropping some. Here the sample spans roughly 150,000 clones, 60% to 85% being singletons. In germline, CDR1 is SEHNR, CDR2 FQNEAQ (reference sequence). This CDR3 has 15 residues. The V gene lost 5 bases and the J gene lost 8 bases, with 21 bases spanning the gap. Sequenced here: PBMCs, sampled after 24 months of ibrutinib treatment. This receptor was identified in a human donor with chronic lymphocytic leukemia. V and J are TRBV7-9 and TRBJ1-2; maybe TRBD1 (5 bases). The CDR3 is CASSKAAGRSGGYTF. The CDR3 coding sequence is TGTGCCAGCAGCAAGGCCGCGGGGCGTTCGGGAGGCTACACCTTC.